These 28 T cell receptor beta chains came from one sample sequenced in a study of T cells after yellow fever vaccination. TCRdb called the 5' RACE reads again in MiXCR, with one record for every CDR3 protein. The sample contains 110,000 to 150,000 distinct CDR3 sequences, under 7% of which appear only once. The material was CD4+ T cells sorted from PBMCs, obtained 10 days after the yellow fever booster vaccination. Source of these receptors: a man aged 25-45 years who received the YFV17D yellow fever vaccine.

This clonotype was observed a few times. As DNA, the CDR3 is TGCAGCGTTGAAGGTTTTAGACAGAACTTTAACTATGGCTACACCTTC. This encodes CSVEGFRQNFNYGYTF. The chain is built from TRBV29-1 and TRBJ1-2; tentatively, D is TRBD1 (5 bases). This CDR3 region has 16 residues. The germline V gene encodes CDR1 SQVTM and CDR2 ANQGSEA. Trimming took off 1 base at V and 1 base at J, with 16 bases between the two ends.

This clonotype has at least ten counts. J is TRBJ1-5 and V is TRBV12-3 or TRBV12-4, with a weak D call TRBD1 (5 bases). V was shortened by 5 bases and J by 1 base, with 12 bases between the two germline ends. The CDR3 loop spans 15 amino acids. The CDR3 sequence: CASSPGGGSNQPQHF. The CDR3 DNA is TGTGCCAGCAGTCCCGGGGGGGGGAGCAATCAGCCCCAGCATTTT.

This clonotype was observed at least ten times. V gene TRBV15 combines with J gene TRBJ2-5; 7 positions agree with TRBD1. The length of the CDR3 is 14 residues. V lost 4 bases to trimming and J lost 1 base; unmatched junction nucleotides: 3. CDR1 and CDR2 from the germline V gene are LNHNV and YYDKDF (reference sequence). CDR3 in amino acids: CATSTGQIQETQYF. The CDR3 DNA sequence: TGTGCCACCAGCACGGGACAGATCCAAGAGACCCAGTACTTC. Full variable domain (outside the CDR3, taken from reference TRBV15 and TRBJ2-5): DAMVIQNPRYQVTQFGKPVTLSCSQTLNHNVMYWYQQKSSQAPKLLFHYYDKDFNNEADTPDNFQSRRPNTSFCFLDIRSPGLGDTAMYLCATSTGQIQETQYFGPGTRLLVL.

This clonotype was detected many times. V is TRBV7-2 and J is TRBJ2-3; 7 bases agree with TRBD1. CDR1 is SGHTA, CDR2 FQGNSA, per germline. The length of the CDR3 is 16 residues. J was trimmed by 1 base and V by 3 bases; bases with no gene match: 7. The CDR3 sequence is CASSLWGTDRTDTQYF. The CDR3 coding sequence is TGTGCCAGCAGCTTGTGGGGGACAGACCGCACAGATACGCAGTATTTT. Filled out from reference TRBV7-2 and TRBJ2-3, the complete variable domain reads GAGVSQSPSNKVTEKGKDVELRCDPISGHTALYWYRQSLGQGLEFLIYFQGNSAPDKSGLPSDRFSAERTGGSVSTLTIQRTQQEDSAVYLCASSLWGTDRTDTQYFGPGTRLTVL.

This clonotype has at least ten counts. CDR3 sequence (DNA): TGCGCCAGCAGTGAGATGGGGCAGCCCCAGCATTTT. Translated, it gives CASSEMGQPQHF. The gene calls are TRBV10-1 and TRBJ1-5; D call uncertain. This CDR3 comprises 12 residues. The germline V gene has CDR1 WNHNN and CDR2 SYGVQD (reference sequence). V was trimmed by 2 bases and J by 7 bases, leaving 6 bases between them.

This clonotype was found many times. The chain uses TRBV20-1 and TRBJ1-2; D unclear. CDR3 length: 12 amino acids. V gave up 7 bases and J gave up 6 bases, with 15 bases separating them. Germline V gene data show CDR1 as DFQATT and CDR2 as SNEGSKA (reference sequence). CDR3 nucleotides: TGCAGTGGTTACGATCTAGGCGATGGCTACACCTTC. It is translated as CSGYDLGDGYTF.

The DNA for the CDR3 is TGTGCCAGCACCTTTAAGGCCGGGGGAGAGACCCAGTACTTC. This translates into CASTFKAGGETQYF. This rearrangement joins TRBV7-2 to TRBJ2-5, with a possible D match to TRBD2 (6 bases). This CDR3 has 14 residues. Germline V gene sequence: CDR1 SGHTA, CDR2 FQGNSA. The V end lost 7 bases, the J end lost 4 bases, and 16 bases lay between the germline ends.

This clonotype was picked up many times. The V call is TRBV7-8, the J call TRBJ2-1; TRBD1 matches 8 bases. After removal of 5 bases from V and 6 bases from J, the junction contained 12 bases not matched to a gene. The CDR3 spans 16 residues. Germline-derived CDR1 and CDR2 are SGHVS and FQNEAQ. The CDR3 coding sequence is TGTGCCAGCAGCCCCAAGGGGGACAGGAGGGTCAATGAGCAGTTCTTC. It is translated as CASSPKGDRRVNEQFF.

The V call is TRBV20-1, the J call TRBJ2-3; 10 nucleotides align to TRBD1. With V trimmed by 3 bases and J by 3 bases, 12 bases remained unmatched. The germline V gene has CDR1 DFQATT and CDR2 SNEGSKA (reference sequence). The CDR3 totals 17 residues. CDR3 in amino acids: CSASLPPGQGFTDTQYF. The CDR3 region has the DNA TGCAGTGCTAGTCTCCCCCCGGGACAGGGGTTTACAGATACGCAGTATTTT.

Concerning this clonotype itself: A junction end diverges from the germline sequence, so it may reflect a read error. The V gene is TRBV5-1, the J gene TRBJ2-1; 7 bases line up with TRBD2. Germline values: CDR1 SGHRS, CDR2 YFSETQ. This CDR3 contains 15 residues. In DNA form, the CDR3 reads TGCGCCAGCACCCCCCCGACTAGCAACTACAATGAGCGGTTCTTC. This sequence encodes CASTPPTSNYNERFF.

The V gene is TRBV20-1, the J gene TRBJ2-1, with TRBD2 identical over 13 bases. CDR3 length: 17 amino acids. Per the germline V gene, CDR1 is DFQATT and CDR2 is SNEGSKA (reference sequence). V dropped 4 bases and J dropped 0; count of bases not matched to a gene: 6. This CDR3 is CSATGLAGLLSYNEQFF. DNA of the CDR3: TGCAGTGCTACGGGACTAGCGGGACTCCTCTCCTACAATGAGCAGTTCTTC.

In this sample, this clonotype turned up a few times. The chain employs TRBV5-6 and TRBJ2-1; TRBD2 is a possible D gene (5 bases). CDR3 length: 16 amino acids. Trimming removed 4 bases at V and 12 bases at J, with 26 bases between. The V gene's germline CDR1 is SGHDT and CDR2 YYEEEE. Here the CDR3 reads CASSPETGITLVRQFF. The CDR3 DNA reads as TGTGCCAGCAGCCCGGAAACGGGAATCACCCTTGTCAGGCAGTTCTTC.

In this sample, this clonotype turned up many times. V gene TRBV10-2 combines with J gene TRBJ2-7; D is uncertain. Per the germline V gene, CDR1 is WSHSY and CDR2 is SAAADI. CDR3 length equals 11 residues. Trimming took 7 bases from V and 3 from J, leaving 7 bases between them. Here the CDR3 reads CASKQDYEQYF. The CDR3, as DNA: TGCGCCAGCAAGCAGGACTACGAGCAGTACTTC.

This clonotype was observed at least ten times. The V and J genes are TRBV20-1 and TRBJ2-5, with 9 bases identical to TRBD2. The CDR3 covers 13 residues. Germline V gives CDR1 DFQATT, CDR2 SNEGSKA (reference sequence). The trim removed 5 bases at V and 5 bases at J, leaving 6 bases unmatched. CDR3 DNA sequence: TGCAGTGCTGCCCGAACTAGCGGGGAGACCCAGTACTTC. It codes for CSAARTSGETQYF.

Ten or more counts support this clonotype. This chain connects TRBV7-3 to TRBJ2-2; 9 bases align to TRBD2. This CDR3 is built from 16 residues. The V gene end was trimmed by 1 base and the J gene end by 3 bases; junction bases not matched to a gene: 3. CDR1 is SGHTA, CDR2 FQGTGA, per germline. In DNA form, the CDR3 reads TGTGCCAGCAGCTTAAGCCTAGCGGGGCACACCGGGGAGCTGTTTTTT. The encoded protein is CASSLSLAGHTGELFF. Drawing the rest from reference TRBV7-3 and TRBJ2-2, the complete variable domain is GAGVSQTPSNKVTEKGKYVELRCDPISGHTALYWYRQSLGQGPEFLIYFQGTGAADDSGLPNDRFFAVRPEGSVSTLKIQRTERGDSAVYLCASSLSLAGHTGELFFGEGSRLTVL.

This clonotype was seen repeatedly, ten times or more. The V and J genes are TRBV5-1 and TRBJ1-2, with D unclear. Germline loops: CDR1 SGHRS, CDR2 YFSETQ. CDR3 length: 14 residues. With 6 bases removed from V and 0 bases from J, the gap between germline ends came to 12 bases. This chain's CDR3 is CASNNIGTNYGYTF. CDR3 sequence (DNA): TGCGCCAGCAACAACATAGGTACTAACTATGGCTACACCTTC.

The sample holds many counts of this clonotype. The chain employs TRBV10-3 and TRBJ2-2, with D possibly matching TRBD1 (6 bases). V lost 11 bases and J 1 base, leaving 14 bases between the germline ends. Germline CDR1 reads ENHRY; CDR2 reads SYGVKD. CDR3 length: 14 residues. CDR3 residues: CAVRLGQNTGELFF. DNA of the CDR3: TGTGCCGTCCGGTTGGGACAGAACACCGGGGAGCTGTTTTTT.

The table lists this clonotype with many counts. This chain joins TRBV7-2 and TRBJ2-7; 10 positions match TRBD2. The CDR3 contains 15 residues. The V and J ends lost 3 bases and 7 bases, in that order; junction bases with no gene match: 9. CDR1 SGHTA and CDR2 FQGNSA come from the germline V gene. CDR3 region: CASSLSGRVPGEQYF. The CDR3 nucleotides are TGTGCCAGCAGCTTGAGCGGGAGGGTTCCGGGGGAGCAGTACTTC.

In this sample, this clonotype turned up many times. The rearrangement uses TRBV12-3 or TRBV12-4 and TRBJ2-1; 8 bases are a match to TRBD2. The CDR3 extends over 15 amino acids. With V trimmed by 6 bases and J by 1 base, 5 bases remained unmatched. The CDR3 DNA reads TGTGCCAGCAGACAGAGCGGGAGTTCCTACAATGAGCAGTTCTTC. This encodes CASRQSGSSYNEQFF.

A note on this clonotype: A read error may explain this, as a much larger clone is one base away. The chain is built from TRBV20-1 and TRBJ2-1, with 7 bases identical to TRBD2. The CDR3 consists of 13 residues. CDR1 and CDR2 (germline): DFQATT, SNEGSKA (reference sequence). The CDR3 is CRARGPSGNEQFF. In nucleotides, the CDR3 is TGCAGAGCTAGAGGCCCTAGCGGCAATGAGCAGTTCTTC.

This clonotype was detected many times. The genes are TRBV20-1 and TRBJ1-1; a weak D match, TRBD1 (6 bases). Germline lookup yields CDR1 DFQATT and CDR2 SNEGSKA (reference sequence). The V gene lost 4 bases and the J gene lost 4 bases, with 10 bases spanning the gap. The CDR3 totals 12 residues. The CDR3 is CSANRAFTEAFF. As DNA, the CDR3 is TGCAGTGCTAACAGGGCATTCACTGAAGCTTTCTTT.

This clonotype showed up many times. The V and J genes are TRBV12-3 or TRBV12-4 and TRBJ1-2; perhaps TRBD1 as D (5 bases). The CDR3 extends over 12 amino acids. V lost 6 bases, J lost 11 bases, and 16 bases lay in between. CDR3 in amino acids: CASSPGTGAYTF. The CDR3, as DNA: TGTGCCAGCAGCCCAGGTACCGGGGCTTACACCTTC.

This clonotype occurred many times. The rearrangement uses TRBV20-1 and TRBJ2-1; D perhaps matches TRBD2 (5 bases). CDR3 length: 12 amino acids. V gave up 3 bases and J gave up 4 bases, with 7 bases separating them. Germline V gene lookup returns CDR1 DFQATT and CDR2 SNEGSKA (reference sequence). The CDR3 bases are TGCAGTGCTAGCGGGAAATACAATGAGCAGTTCTTC. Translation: CSASGKYNEQFF.

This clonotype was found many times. CDR3 residues: CASSSWGGNQPQHF. DNA for the CDR3: TGTGCCAGCAGTTCCTGGGGGGGGAATCAGCCCCAGCATTTT. The chain has TRBV2 and TRBJ1-5; possible D gene TRBD1, 5 bases. Trimming pared 5 bases from V and 4 bases from J, leaving 12 bases between. Looked up from germline, CDR1 is SNHLY and CDR2 is FYNNEI. The CDR3 is made up of 14 amino acids. Filled out from reference TRBV2 and TRBJ1-5, the complete variable domain reads EPEVTQTPSHQVTQMGQEVILRCVPISNHLYFYWYRQILGQKVEFLVSFYNNEISEKSEIFDDQFSVERPDGSNFTLKIRSTKLEDSAMYFCASSSWGGNQPQHFGDGTRLSIL.

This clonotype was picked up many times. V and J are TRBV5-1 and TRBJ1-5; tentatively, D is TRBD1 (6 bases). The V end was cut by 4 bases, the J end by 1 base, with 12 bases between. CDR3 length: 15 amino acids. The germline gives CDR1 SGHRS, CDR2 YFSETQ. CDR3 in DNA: TGCGCCAGCAGCATCCAGGGGTTAAGCAATCAGCCCCAGCATTTT. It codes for CASSIQGLSNQPQHF.

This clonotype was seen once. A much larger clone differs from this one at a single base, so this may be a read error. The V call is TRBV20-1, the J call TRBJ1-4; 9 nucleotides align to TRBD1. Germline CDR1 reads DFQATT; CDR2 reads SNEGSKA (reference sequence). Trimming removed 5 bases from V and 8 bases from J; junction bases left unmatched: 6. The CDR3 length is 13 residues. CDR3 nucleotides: TGCAGTGCTCAACAGGGGGCGCCGGAAAAACTGTTTTTT. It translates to CSAQQGAPEKLFF.

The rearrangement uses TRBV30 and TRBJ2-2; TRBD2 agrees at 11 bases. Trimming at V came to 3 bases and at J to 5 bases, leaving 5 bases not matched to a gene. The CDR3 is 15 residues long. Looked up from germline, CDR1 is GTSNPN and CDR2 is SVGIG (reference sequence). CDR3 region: CAWRKTSGRTGELFF. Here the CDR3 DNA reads TGTGCCTGGAGAAAAACTAGCGGGAGAACCGGGGAGCTGTTTTTT.

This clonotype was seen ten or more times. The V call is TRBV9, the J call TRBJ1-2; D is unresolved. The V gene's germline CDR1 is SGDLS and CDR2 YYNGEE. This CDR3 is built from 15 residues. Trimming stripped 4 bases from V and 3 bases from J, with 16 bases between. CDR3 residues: CASSTIPGRDYGYTF. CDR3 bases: TGTGCCAGCAGCACCATCCCTGGGCGAGACTATGGCTACACCTTC.